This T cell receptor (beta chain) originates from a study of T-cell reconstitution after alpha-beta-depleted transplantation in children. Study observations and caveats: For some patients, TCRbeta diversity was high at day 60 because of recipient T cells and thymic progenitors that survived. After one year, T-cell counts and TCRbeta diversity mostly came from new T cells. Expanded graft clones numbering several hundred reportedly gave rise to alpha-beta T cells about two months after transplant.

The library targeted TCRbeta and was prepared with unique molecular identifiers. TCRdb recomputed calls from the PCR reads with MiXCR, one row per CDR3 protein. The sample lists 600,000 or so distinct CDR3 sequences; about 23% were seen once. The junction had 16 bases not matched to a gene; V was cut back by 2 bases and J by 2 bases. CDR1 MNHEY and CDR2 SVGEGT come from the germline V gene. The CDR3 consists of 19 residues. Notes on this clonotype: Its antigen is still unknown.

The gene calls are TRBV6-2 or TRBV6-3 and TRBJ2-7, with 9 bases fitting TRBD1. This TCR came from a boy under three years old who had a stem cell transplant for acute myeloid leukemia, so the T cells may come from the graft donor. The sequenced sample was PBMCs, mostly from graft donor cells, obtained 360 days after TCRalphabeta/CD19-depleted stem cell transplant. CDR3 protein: CASSYGGDRVDTITYEQYF. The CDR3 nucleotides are TGTGCCAGCAGTTACGGAGGGGACAGGGTGGATACTATCACCTACGAGCAGTACTTC.